The source of this T cell receptor beta chain is a study of blood T cell repertoires in COVID-19 (dated by TCRdb to between 2020 and 2021). Background for the entire study: Collaborator samples came from the United States, Italy and Spain and covered acute and convalescent phases of COVID-19. The material from the prospective study consisted of cDNA or gDNA derived from T cells, B-cell-depleted T cells, or PBMCs. Subjects who had been exposed to COVID-19, were actively infected with it, or had recovered from it provided the deeply sampled blood TCRbeta repertoires that made up the dataset. The repertoires were released in a freely available public database intended as a resource for research on the immune response to SARS-CoV-2. The samples were drawn from two sources: the first 160 participants of the ongoing ImmuneRACE study, and fewer than 1,500 subjects contributed by 6 global collaborators. Nearly every sample came with metadata listing a de-identified subject ID, COVID-19 status, age in years and sex. HLA class I and class II types, where available, came from metadata supplied by the sample provider rather than from assay-based typing. Study-wide findings and limitations: Clinical and demographic metadata were provided uncurated, with the amount varying by source and participant.

Its CDR3 holds 13 amino acids, cysteine through phenylalanine. Only the CDR3 portion is preserved as DNA: 39 bases, with reading frame beginning at the first base. From the germline V gene, CDR1 is MNHEY and CDR2 is SVGAGI. The trim is 4 bases for V and 6 bases for J, with a gap of 12 bases between the germline ends. A word on this clone: What this receptor recognizes is not known. No much larger clone is present one base from it, and per-base qualities are unavailable.

The immunoSEQ Assay, a bias-controlled multiplex PCR, was used to amplify TCRbeta CDR3 regions from genomic DNA. Under the source paper's analysis protocol: The number of nucleated cells in each sample was estimated by amplification of reference gene primers within the assay. Sequence reads were collapsed and filtered to measure the absolute abundance of every unique TCRbeta CDR3 rearrangement. Productive Simpson clonality was computed per sample as the square root of Simpson's diversity index over productive rearrangements. Here the immuneACCESS table is served through TCRdb, limited to in-frame sequences with V and J called. Missing clones are a known gap in these copies; in checked studies unresolved V genes cover under half, and the rest lacks a known reason. That table furnishes V, J and clone size, whereas the DNA furnished D and trimming. The sample includes about 410,000 clones, with 90% observed a single time. The ten top clones hold 0.6% to 0.7% of the sample.

In the prospective study, participants were roughly 18 to 95 years old, resided in about two dozen geographic areas of the United States, and were enrolled through a virtual design. Cohort assignment in the prospective study relied on participant-reported clinical history from a screening survey and a study questionnaire. Recovered participants in ImmuneRACE Cohort 3 were defined as having two consecutive negative NP/OP PCR tests, clearance from a healthcare professional, or resolution of symptoms. Mobile phlebotomists in the prospective study collected whole blood, serum and a nasopharyngeal or oropharyngeal swab from every participant. Additional blood draws and questionnaires over a 2-month period could optionally be provided by prospective study participants. Before DNA extraction, prospective study blood samples were shipped either frozen or at room temperature.

The chain was built from TRBV6-5 and TRBJ1-2, with TRBD1 tentatively as D gene (5 bases match). Material: PBMCs or T cells enriched from blood (not recorded which). The clonotype originates from a man between 18 and 29 years old who had recovered from COVID-19. The nucleotides are TGTGCCAGCAGTTCCCAGGGTCGCCATGGCTACACCTTC. Its amino acids are CASSSQGRHGYTF.